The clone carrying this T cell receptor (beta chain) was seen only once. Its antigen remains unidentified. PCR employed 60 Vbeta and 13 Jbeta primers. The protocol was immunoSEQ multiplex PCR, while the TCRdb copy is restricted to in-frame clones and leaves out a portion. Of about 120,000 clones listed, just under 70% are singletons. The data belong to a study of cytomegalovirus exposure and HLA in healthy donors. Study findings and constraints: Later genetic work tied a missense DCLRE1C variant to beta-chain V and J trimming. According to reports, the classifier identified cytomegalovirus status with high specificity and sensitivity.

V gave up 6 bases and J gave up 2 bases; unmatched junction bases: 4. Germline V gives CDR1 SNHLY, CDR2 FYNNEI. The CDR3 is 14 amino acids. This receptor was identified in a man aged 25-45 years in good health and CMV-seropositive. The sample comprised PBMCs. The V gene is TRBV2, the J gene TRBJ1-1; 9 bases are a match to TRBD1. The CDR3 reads CASSRQGVNTEAFF. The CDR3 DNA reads TGTGCCAGCAGCCGACAGGGGGTAAACACTGAAGCTTTCTTT.